This section outlines one T cell receptor (beta chain) sequence together with its context. The antigen is not known. In the same sample, other DNA sequences code for this CDR3. The data were obtained in a study of cytomegalovirus exposure and HLA in healthy donors. The study, taken as a whole, reports: Some TCR beta chains (roughly 160 of them) were listed as cytomegalovirus-associated. Using the classifier, cytomegalovirus status was reportedly diagnosed with high specificity and sensitivity.

Germline values: CDR1 MNHNS, CDR2 SASEGT. The junction had 4 bases not matched to a gene; V was cut back by 2 bases and J by 4 bases. The CDR3 covers 15 residues. These donors were members of the 120-subject validation cohort, a group separate from the approximately 670-subject first cohort. The repertoire was sequenced with immunoSEQ multiplex PCR; TCRdb's copy has only in-frame clones and lacks some. The sample records around 99,000 clones, about 90% being singletons. This TCR was recovered from a woman aged 18-29 years in good health and CMV-seronegative. This sequence joins TRBV6-1 and TRBJ2-3, with 9 bases identical to TRBD2. Input material: PBMCs. This chain's CDR3 is CASSELAGGPDTQYF. The CDR3 region has the DNA TGTGCCAGCAGTGAACTCGCGGGAGGGCCAGATACGCAGTATTTT.